These T cell receptor beta chains were read from a single sample in a study of blood T cell repertoires in COVID-19. TCRdb's copy holds only in-frame clones and misses some; the assay was immunoSEQ multiplex PCR. The data show about 250,000 clones, approximately 90% seen once. Source material: peripheral blood. Receptors were obtained from a woman aged 40 to 55 who had recovered from COVID-19. Each CDR3 is given without its conserved first and last residue.

>TRBJ2-7|TRBV7-2
ASSTLGEQY
>TRBJ1-5|TRBV19
ASSIVDNSNQPQH
>TRBJ1-2|TRBV28
ASSLRTGTGGIYT
>TRBJ1-2|TRBV27
ASSSTDRPNYGYT
>TRBJ1-2|TRBV6-5
ASIKTGGVAYGYT
>TRBJ2-7|TRBV7-2
ASSPDRGRRNEQY
>TRBJ2-7|TRBV2
ASRQDRLSYEQY
>TRBJ2-3|TRBV4-3
ASSPNGRAGGGTDTQY
>TRBJ2-5|TRBV5-6
ASSLLDIAETQY
>TRBJ1-4|TRBV11-3
ASSKRSRGNEKLF
>TRBJ1-2|TRBV28
ASSLIQAYGYT
>TRBJ2-5|TRBV7-2
ASSLAALAGQETQY
>TRBJ1-2|TRBV15
ATSRRATGNYGYT
>TRBJ2-3|TRBV6-5
ASSSDAGGPDTQY